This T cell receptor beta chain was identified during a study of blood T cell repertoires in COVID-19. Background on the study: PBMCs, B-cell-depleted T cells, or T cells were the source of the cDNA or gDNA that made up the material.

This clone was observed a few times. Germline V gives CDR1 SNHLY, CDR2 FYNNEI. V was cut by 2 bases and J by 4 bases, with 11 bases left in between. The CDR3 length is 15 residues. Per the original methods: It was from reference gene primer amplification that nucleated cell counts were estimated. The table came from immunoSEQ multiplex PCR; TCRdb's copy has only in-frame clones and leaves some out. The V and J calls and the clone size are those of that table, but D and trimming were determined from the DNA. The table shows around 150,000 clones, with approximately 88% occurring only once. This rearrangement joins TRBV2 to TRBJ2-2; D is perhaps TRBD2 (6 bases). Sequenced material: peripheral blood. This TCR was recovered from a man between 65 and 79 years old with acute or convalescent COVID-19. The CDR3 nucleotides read TGTGCCAGCAGTGAATACGGGGGTGGCACCGGGGAGCTGTTTTTT. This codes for CASSEYGGGTGELFF.